This T cell receptor beta chain comes out of a study of T cell responses to AZD1222 COVID-19 vaccine. This CDR3 comprises 16 residues. Germline assignment: CDR1 LNHNV and CDR2 YYDKDF (reference sequence). Trimming removed 1 base from V and 7 bases from J; junction bases left unmatched: 12. The assay was immunoSEQ multiplex PCR, and TCRdb's table has in-frame clones only and misses some. Here the sample spans about 260,000 clones, 90% to 95% being singletons. This clone appeared once. This clonotype originated in an adult in good health. The source material was peripheral blood, sampled on day 0 of AZD1222 vaccination. This chain uses TRBV15 with TRBJ1-2; 7 nucleotides agree with TRBD1. The CDR3 sequence is CATSRGVTGEEAGYTF. The CDR3 nucleotides are TGTGCCACCAGCAGAGGGGTAACAGGGGAAGAAGCTGGCTACACCTTC.